What follows are 13 T cell receptor beta chains derived from one specimen sequenced in a study of blood T cell repertoires in COVID-19. The table came from immunoSEQ multiplex PCR; TCRdb's copy has only in-frame clones and leaves some out. The profile shows about 120,000 clones, 80% to 90% of them singletons. What was sequenced was peripheral blood. The receptors were gathered from a human donor with acute or convalescent COVID-19. The donor label of this sample is uncertain.

This chain joins TRBV19 and TRBJ1-1, with 7 bases that match TRBD1. J gave up 0 bases and V 7 bases, and 11 bases lay outside the gene matches. This CDR3 has 16 amino acids. Germline lookup yields CDR1 LNHDA and CDR2 SQIVND (reference sequence). The CDR3 nucleotides are TGTGCCAGTAATACCGAGCTGGGACAGTTGAACACTGAAGCTTTCTTT. Translation: CASNTELGQLNTEAFF.

The V gene is TRBV6-6, the J gene TRBJ1-1; 10 positions match TRBD1. The CDR3 is made up of 17 amino acids. After removal of 5 bases from V and 3 bases from J, the junction contained 12 bases not matched to a gene. Germline assignment: CDR1 MNHNY and CDR2 SVGAGI (reference sequence). The CDR3 nucleotides are TGTGCCAGCAGTCAACAGACAGGGGGCGCACGGGACACTGAAGCTTTCTTT. This codes for CASSQQTGGARDTEAFF.

The gene calls are TRBV7-2 and TRBJ2-5; maybe TRBD1 (6 bases). Germline V lookup: CDR1 SGHTA, CDR2 FQGNSA. This CDR3 region has 14 residues. The V and J ends lost 5 bases and 5 bases respectively, with 15 bases between them. The CDR3 region has the DNA TGTGCCAGCAGCCAACAGGGATCGAGGGAGACCCAGTACTTC. The encoded protein is CASSQQGSRETQYF.

CDR3 sequence reads: CASSPSGGGWEKLFF. In DNA form, the CDR3 reads TGTGCCAGCAGTCCCTCCGGGGGAGGATGGGAAAAACTGTTTTTT. The rearrangement links TRBV28 to TRBJ1-4; the D gene is possibly TRBD1 (5 bases). This CDR3 spans 15 amino acids. The V end was cut by 5 bases, the J end by 8 bases, with 18 bases between. CDR1 is MDHEN, CDR2 SYDVKM, per germline.

The rearrangement joins TRBV19 to TRBJ2-7, with TRBD1 matching over 10 bases. J lost 4 bases, V lost 4 bases, and 7 bases had no gene match. This CDR3 has 15 residues. CDR1 and CDR2 from the germline V gene are LNHDA and SQIVND (reference sequence). The CDR3 region is CASSTSTGGAYEQYF. In DNA form, the CDR3 reads TGTGCCAGTAGTACCTCGACAGGGGGCGCGTACGAGCAGTACTTC. Using reference TRBV19 and TRBJ2-7 for the parts outside the CDR3, the full variable domain is DGGITQSPKYLFRKEGQNVTLSCEQNLNHDAMYWYRQDPGQGLRLIYYSQIVNDFQKGDIAEGYSVSREKKESFPLTVTSAQKNPTAFYLCASSTSTGGAYEQYFGPGTRLTVT.

This clone appeared a few times. This chain uses TRBV4-2 with TRBJ2-7, with a possible D match to TRBD1 (6 bases). The CDR3 sequence is 15 residues long. The V gene lost 0 bases and the J gene lost 5 bases, with 14 bases spanning the gap. The germline V gene has CDR1 LGHNA and CDR2 YNFKEQ. The CDR3 DNA is TGTGCCAGCAGCCAAGAAGGGGGAGTAAGCGACGAGCAGTACTTC. Translated: CASSQEGGVSDEQYF.

V and J are TRBV11-2 and TRBJ2-1; the D gene is possibly TRBD2 (6 bases). V lost 5 bases and J lost 7, with 18 bases in between. Germline V gene data show CDR1 as SGHAT and CDR2 as FQNNGV. The CDR3 totals 15 residues. The CDR3 sequence: CASSTLAAEGNEQFF. DNA of the CDR3: TGTGCCAGCAGCACCTTAGCGGCCGAAGGGAATGAGCAGTTCTTC.

The J gene is TRBJ1-1, the V gene TRBV27, with TRBD1 as a possible D gene (5 bases). The CDR3 consists of 13 residues. V was shortened by 2 bases and J by 3 bases, with 7 bases between the two germline ends. Germline loops: CDR1 MNHEY, CDR2 SMNVEV (reference sequence). The CDR3 DNA reads as TGTGCCAGCAGTTTAGGGGGGGACACTGAAGCTTTCTTT. It codes for CASSLGGDTEAFF.

The chain carries TRBV29-1 and TRBJ1-1, with 7 bases fitting TRBD1. Germline loops: CDR1 SQVTM, CDR2 ANQGSEA. CDR3 size: 13 residues. With 7 bases clipped from V and 4 bases from J, the junction kept 9 bases outside the gene matches. DNA of the CDR3: TGCAGCGCAGGGACAGTCTTGGCCACTGAAGCTTTCTTT. This codes for CSAGTVLATEAFF.

The chain carries TRBV18 and TRBJ2-5; 12 bases are shared with TRBD2. With 4 bases clipped from V and 4 bases from J, the junction kept 4 bases outside the gene matches. CDR1 KGHSH and CDR2 LQKENI come from the germline V gene. There are 15 residues in the CDR3. The DNA for the CDR3 is TGTGCCAGCTCACTCATGGGACTAGCGGGAGAGACCCAGTACTTC. Translated: CASSLMGLAGETQYF.

This rearrangement joins TRBV9 to TRBJ1-1; D is perhaps TRBD1 (6 bases). Germline CDR1 reads SGDLS; CDR2 reads YYNGEE. Trimming left V 3 bases short and J 1 base short, with 10 bases between. There are 14 residues in the CDR3. The CDR3: CASSEGHWNTEAFF. For the CDR3, the DNA is TGTGCCAGCAGCGAGGGACACTGGAACACTGAAGCTTTCTTT. The variable domain in full, completed from reference TRBV9 and TRBJ1-1, reads DSGVTQTPKHLITATGQRVTLRCSPRSGDLSVYWYQQSLDQGLQFLIQYYNGEERAKGNILERFSAQQFPDLHSELNLSSLELGDSALYFCASSEGHWNTEAFFGQGTRLTVV.

The chain is built from TRBV15 and TRBJ2-3; 9 bases align to TRBD2. Trimming removed 9 bases from V and 3 bases from J; junction bases left unmatched: 7. Germline CDR1 and CDR2: LNHNV and YYDKDF (reference sequence). The CDR3 length is 14 residues. CDR3 in amino acids: CATTRSGRTDTQYF. CDR3 DNA: TGTGCCACGACTAGGAGCGGGAGGACAGATACGCAGTATTTT.

V and J are TRBV11-2 and TRBJ2-2; TRBD1 might be the D (6 bases). Trimming left V 0 bases short and J 6 bases short, with 8 bases between. The CDR3 is made up of 14 amino acids. Germline V gene data show CDR1 as SGHAT and CDR2 as FQNNGV. CDR3 sequence (DNA): TGTGCCAGCAGCTTAGATCCAGGGGCCGGGGAGCTGTTTTTT. Its protein is CASSLDPGAGELFF.